The T cell receptor (beta chain) described here comes from a study of shared clonotypes between healthy human individuals. Study in general: Plates per donor: three CD4 naive, three CD4 memory, two CD8 naive, one CD8 memory.

The assay used deep level. TCRdb keeps only in-frame clones here, not all; method: immunoSEQ multiplex PCR. The profile covers 110,000 or so clones, with about 63% appearing a single time and around 25% taken by the ten largest. Findings and caveats of the study: Approximately 5.4% of naive CD4 clonotypes were common to a few donors. Estimated richness was generally greater in naive than memory subsets.

V was pared by 6 bases and J by 2 bases, with 14 bases between. CDR1 and CDR2 (germline): MDHEN, SYDVKM. The CDR3 covers 14 residues. This clone was observed a few times. Antigen: not known. The chain joins TRBV28 to TRBJ2-7; the D gene is possibly TRBD2 (5 bases). The sequence derives from a woman aged 25 to 39 in good health. Sequenced sample: memory CD8+ T cells sorted from blood. Subset of the sample: CD45RO+ cells pooled with CCR7-negative TemRA cells. The DNA of the CDR3 is TGTGCCAGCAGGGGAGTGGGATATACCTACGAGCAGTACTTC. Translation gives CASRGVGYTYEQYF.